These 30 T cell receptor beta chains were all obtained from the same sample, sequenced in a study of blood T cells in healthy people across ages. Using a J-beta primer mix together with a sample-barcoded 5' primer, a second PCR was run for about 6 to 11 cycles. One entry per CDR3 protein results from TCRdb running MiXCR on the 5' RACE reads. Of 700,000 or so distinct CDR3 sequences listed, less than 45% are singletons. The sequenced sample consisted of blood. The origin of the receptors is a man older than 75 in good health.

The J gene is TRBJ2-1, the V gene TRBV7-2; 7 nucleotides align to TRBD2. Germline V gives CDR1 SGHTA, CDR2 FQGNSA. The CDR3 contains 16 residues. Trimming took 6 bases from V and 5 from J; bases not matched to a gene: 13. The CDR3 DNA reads TGTGCCAGCAGGCAAAGATTAGGACTAGGACACAATGAGCAGTTCTTC. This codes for CASRQRLGLGHNEQFF.

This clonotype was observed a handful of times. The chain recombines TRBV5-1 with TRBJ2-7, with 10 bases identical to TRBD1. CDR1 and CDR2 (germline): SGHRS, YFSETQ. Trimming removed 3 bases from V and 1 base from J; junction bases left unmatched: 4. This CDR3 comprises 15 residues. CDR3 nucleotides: TGCGCCAGCAGCTGGGGGACAGGGGAATCCTACGAGCAGTACTTC. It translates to CASSWGTGESYEQYF.

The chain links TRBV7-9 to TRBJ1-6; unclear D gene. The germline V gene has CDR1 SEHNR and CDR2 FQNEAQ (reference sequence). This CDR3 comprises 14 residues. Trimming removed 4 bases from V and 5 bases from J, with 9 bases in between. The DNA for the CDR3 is TGTGCCAGCAGCTCCGGACGGGATAATTCACCCCTCCACTTT. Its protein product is CASSSGRDNSPLHF.

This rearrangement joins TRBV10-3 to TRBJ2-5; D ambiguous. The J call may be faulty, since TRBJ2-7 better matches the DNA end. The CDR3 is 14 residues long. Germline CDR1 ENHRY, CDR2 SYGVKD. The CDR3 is CAISDLGGWAEQYF. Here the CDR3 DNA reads TGTGCCATCAGTGATTTGGGTGGTTGGGCCGAGCAGTACTTC.

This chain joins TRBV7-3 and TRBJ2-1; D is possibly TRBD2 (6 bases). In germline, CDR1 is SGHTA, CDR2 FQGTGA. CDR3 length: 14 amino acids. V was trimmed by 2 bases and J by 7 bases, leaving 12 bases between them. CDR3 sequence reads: CASSLAGSVNEQFF. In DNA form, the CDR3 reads TGTGCCAGCAGCTTAGCGGGATCAGTTAATGAGCAGTTCTTC.

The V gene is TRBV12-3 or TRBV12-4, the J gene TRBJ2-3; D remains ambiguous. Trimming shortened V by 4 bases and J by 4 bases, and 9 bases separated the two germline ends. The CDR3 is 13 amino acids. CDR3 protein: CASSSQLADTQYF. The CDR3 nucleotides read TGTGCCAGCAGTTCCCAGCTAGCAGATACGCAGTATTTT.

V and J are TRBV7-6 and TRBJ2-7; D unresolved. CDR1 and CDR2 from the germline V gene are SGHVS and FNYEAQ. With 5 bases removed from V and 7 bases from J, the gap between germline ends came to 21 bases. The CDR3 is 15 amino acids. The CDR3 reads CASSPRALGIDEQYF. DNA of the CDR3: TGTGCCAGCAGCCCACGTGCCTTGGGGATCGATGAGCAGTACTTC.

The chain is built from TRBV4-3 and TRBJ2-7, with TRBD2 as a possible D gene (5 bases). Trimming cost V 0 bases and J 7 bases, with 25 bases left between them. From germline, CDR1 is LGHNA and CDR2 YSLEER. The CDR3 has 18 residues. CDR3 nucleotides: TGCGCCAGCAGCCAAGAGGTCGCTAGCAGCGTCTCCTACAATGAGCAGTACTTC. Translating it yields CASSQEVASSVSYNEQYF.

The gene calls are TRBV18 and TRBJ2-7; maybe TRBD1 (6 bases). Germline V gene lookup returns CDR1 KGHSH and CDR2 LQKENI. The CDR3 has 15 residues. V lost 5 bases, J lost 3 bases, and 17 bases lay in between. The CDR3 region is CASSSTEQGGYEQYF. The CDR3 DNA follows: TGTGCCAGCTCATCCACGGAACAGGGCGGCTACGAGCAGTACTTC.

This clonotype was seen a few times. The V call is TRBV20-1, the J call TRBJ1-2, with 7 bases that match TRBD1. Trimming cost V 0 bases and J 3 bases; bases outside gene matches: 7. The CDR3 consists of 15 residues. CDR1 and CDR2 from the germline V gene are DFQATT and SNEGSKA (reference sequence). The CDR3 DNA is TGCAGTGCTAGAGATCGAGAAGGGGGCCACTATGGCTACACCTTC. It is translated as CSARDREGGHYGYTF.

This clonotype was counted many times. The CDR3 DNA reads TGTGCCAGCAGTCCGGACGAGCAGTACTTC. Translating it yields CASSPDEQYF. The chain couples TRBV12-3 or TRBV12-4 to TRBJ2-7; D gene unclear. This CDR3 is built from 10 residues. The V end lost 5 bases, the J end lost 5 bases, and 4 bases lay between the germline ends.

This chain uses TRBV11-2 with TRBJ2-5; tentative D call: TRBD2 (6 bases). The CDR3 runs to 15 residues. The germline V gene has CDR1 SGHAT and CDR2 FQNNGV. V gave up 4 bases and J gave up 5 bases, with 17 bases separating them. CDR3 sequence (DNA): TGTGCCAGCAGCTATAGCGGTTATCGATTCGAGACCCAGTACTTC. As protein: CASSYSGYRFETQYF.

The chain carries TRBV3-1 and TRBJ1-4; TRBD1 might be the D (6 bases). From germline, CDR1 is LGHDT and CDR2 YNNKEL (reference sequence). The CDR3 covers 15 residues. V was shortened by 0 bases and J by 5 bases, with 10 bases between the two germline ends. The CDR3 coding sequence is TGTGCCAGCAGCCAAGATGGGGACAAGAATGAAAAACTGTTTTTT. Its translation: CASSQDGDKNEKLFF.

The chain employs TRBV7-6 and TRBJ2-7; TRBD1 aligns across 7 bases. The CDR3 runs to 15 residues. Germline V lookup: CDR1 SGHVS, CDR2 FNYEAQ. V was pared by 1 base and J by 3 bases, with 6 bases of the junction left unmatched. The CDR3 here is CASSLGQGKGYEQYF. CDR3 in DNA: TGTGCCAGCAGCTTAGGACAGGGTAAGGGCTACGAGCAGTACTTC.

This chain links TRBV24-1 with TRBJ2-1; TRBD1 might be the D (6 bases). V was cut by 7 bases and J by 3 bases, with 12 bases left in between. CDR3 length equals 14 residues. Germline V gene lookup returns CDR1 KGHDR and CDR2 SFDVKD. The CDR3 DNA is TGTGCCACCAGCCAACAGGGTGGCTACAATGAGCAGTTCTTC. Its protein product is CATSQQGGYNEQFF.

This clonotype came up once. Here the CDR3 reads CSARRTEAFF. The CDR3 nucleotides read TGCAGTGCTAGGAGGACTGAAGCTTTCTTT. V usage is TRBV20-1 and J usage is TRBJ1-1; no definite D call. The V gene lost 3 bases and the J gene lost 5 bases, with 4 bases spanning the gap. Germline CDR1 reads DFQATT; CDR2 reads SNEGSKA (reference sequence). The CDR3 runs 10 residues.

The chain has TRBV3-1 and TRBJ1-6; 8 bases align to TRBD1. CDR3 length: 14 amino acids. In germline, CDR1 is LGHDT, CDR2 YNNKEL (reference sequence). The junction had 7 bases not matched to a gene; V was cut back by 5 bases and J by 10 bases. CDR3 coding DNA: TGTGCCAGCAGCGCACAGGGGGTCGGGTCACCCCTCCACTTT. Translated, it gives CASSAQGVGSPLHF.

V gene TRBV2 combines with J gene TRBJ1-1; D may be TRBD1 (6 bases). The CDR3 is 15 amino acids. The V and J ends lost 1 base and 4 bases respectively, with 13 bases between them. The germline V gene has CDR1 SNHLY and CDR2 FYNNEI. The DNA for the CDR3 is TGTGCCAGCAGTGAAGAGGGGGGGTTCGGCACTGAAGCTTTCTTT. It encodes CASSEEGGFGTEAFF.

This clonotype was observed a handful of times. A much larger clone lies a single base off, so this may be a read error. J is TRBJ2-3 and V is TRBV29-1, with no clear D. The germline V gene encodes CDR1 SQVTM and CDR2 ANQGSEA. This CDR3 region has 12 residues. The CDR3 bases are TGCAGCGTTATTTTAAGTATCGATATGCAGTATTTT. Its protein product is CSVILSIDMQYF.

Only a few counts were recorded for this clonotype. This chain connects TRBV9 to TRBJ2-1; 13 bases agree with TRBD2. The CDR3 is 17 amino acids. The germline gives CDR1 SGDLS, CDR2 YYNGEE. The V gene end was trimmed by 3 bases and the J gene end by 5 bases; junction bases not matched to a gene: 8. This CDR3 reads CASSAGTSGIKNNEQFF. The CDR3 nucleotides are TGTGCCAGCAGCGCGGGGACTAGCGGGATTAAGAACAATGAGCAGTTCTTC.

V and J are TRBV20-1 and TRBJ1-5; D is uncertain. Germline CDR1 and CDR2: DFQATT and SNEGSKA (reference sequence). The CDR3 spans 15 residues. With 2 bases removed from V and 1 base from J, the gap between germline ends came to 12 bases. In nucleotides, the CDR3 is TGCAGTGCTAGAAAGTGGGGTCAGAGCAATCAGCCCCAGCATTTT. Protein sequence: CSARKWGQSNQPQHF.

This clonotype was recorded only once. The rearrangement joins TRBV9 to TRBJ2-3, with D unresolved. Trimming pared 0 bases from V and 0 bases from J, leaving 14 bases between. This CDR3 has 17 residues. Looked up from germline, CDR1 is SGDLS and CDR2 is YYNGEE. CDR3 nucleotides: TGTGCCAGCAGCGTAGGCGGTGGTCGGTCAAGCACAGATACGCAGTATTTT. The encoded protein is CASSVGGGRSSTDTQYF.

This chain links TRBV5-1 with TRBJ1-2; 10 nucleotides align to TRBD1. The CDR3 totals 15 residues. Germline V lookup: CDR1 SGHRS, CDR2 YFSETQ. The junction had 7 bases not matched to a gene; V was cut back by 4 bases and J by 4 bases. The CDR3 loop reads CASSTDRGRFYGYTF. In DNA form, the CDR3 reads TGCGCCAGCAGCACCGACAGGGGGCGCTTCTATGGCTACACCTTC.

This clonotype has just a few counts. CDR3 coding DNA: TGCAGCGTTGAAGGGCGAACCGGGGGGATCACAGATACGCAGTATTTT. Its protein is CSVEGRTGGITDTQYF. The chain is built from TRBV29-1 and TRBJ2-3; 7 bases fit TRBD2. Germline assignment: CDR1 SQVTM and CDR2 ANQGSEA. This CDR3 has 16 residues. V was clipped by 1 base and J by 2 bases; unmatched bases: 9.

As DNA, the CDR3 is TGTGCCAGCAGCGCGACAGGGGGCAAAAATGAAAAACTGTTTTTT. Its protein is CASSATGGKNEKLFF. The chain joins TRBV6-2 or TRBV6-3 to TRBJ1-4; TRBD1 matches at 10 bases. V shed 6 bases and J 5 bases; nucleotides not matched to a gene: 6. The CDR3 is 15 amino acids. Germline V lookup: CDR1 MNHEY, CDR2 SVGEGT.

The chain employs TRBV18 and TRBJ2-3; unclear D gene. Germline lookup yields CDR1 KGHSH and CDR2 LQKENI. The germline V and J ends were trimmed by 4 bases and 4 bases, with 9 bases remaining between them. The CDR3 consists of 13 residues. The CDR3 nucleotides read TGTGCCAGCTCACAGGGTATCGCAGATACGCAGTATTTT. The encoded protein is CASSQGIADTQYF.

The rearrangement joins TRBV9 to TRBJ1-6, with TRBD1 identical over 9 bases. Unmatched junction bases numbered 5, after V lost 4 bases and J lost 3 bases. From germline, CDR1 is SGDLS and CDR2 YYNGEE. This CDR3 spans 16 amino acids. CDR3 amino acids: CASSPATGGYNSPLHF. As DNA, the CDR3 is TGTGCCAGCAGCCCAGCGACAGGGGGCTATAATTCACCCCTCCACTTT.

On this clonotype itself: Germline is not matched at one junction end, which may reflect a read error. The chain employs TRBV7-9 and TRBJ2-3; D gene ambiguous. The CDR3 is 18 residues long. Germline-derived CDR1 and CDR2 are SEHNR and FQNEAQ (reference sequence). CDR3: CASSFGSSPTFSIDTQYF. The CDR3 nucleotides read TGTGCCAGCAGCTTTGGATCCAGCCCTACTTTCAGCATAGATACGCAGTATTTT.

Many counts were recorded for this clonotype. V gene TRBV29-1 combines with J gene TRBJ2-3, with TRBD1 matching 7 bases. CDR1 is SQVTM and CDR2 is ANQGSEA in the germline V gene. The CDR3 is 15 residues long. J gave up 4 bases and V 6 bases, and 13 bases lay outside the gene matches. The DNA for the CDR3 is TGCAGCGTCATACCCACAGGGGTTAGTTCAGATACGCAGTATTTT. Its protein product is CSVIPTGVSSDTQYF.

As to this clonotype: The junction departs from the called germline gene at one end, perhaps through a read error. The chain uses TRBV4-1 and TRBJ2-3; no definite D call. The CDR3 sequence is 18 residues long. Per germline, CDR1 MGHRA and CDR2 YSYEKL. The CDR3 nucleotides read TGCGCCAGCAGTCAAGCGCATTTTTCAAGGGCGGCGAATGATACGCAGTATTTT. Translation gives CASSQAHFSRAANDTQYF.